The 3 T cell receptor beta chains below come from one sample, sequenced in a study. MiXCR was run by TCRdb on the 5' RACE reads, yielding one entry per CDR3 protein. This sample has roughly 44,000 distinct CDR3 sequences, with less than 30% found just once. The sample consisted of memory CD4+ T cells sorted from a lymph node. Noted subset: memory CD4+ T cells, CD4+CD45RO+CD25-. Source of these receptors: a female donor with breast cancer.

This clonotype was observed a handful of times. The CDR3, as DNA: TGCGCCAGCAGCTTGTTGGAGGGTATCCTCCACTTT. It specifies CASSLLEGILHF. The chain joins TRBV5-1 to TRBJ1-6; no firm D call. The germline V and J ends were trimmed by 1 base and 15 bases, with 11 bases remaining between them. Germline-derived CDR1 and CDR2 are SGHRS and YFSETQ. There are 12 residues in the CDR3.

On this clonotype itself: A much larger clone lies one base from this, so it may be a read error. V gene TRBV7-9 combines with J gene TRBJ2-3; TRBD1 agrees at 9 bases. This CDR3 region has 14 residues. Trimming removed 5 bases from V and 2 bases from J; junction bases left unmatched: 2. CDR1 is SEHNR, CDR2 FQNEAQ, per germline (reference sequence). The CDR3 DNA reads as TGTGCCAGCAGCGGGACAGGGTACACAGATACGCAGTATTTT. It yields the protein CASSGTGYTDTQYF.

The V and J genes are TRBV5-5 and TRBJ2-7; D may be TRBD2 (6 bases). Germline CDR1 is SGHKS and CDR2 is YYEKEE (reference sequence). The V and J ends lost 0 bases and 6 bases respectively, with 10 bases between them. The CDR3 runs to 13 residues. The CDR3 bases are TGTGCCAGCAGCTTGGGAGGACTACCCGAGCAGTACTTC. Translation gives CASSLGGLPEQYF.